This T cell receptor beta chain was profiled in a study of siplizumab effects on memory and regulatory T cells. The study's findings and limits: Alloreactive sequences whose origin lay in unstimulated CD4+ memory cells were significantly reduced by siplizumab. Sequences below about 10^-5 frequency were poorly captured. As a result, only a minor fraction of alloreactive clones mapped to unstimulated subsets.

The repertoire was sequenced with immunoSEQ multiplex PCR; TCRdb's copy has only in-frame clones and lacks some. The sample carries some 81,000 clones, around 95% recorded once. This clone was seen only a few times. What it recognizes is unknown. CDR3 length equals 13 residues. CDR1 is SEHNR and CDR2 is FQNEAQ in the germline V gene (reference sequence). Trimming left V 10 bases short and J 0 bases short, with 12 bases between. The genes are TRBV7-9 and TRBJ1-1; no firm D call. The sequenced sample consisted of CD8+ T cells sorted from blood. This clonotype originated in a human donor in good health. This chain's CDR3 is CATRLNVNTEAFF. CDR3 coding DNA: TGTGCCACCCGCTTAAACGTGAACACTGAAGCTTTCTTT.